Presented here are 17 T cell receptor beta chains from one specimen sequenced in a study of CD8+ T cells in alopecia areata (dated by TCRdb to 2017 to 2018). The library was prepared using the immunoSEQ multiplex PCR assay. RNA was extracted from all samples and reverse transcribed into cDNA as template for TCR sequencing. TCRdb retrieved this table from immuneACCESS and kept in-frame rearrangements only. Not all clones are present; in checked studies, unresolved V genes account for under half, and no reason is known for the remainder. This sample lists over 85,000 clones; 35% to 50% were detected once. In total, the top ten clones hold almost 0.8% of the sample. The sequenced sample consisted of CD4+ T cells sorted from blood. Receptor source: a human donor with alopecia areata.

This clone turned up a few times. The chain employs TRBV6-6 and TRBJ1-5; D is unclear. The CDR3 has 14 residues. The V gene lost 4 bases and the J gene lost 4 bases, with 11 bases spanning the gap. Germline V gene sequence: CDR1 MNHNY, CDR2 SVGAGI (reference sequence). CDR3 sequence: CASSFPVQNQPQHF. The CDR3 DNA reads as TGTGCCAGCAGTTTCCCGGTGCAGAATCAGCCCCAGCATTTT.

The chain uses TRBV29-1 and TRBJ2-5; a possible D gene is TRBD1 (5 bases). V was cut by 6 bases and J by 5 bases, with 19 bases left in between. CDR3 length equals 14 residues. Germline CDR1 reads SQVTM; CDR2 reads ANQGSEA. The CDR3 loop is CSVALGRVDETQYF. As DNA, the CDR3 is TGCAGCGTCGCGCTTGGCAGGGTGGACGAGACCCAGTACTTC.

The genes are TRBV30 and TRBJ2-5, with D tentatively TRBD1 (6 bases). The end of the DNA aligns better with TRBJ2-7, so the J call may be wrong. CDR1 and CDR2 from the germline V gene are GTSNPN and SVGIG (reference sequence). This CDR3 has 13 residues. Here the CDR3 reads CAWSLRQDYEQYF. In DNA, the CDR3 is TGTGCCTGGAGCCTCCGACAGGACTACGAGCAGTACTTC.

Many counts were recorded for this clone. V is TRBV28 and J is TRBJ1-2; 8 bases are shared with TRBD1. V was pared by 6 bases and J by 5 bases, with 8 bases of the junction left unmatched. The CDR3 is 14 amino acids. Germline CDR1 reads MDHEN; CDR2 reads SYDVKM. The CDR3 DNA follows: TGTGCCAGCAGAGCCGCAGGGGGCCGTTATGGCTACACCTTC. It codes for CASRAAGGRYGYTF.

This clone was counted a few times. The CDR3 is CSVAIPRGEQYF. CDR3 nucleotide sequence: TGCAGCGTGGCGATACCGAGAGGCGAGCAGTACTTC. The chain employs TRBV29-1 and TRBJ2-5; no reliable D call. The J call may be in error: the DNA end matches TRBJ2-7 better. Germline V CDR1 and CDR2: SQVTM, ANQGSEA. The CDR3 covers 12 residues.

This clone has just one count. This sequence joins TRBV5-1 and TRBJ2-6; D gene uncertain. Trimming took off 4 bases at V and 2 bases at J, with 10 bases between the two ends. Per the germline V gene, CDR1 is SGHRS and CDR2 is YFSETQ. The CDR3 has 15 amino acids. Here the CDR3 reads CASSQKSPGANVLTF. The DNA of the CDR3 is TGCGCCAGCAGCCAAAAATCCCCTGGGGCCAACGTCCTGACTTTC.

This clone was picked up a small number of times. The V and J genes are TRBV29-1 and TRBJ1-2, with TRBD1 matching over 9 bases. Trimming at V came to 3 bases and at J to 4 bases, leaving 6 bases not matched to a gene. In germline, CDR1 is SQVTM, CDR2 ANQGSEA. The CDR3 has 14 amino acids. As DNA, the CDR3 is TGCAGCGTTGATCCGGCGGGACAGGGCTATGGCTACACCTTC. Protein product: CSVDPAGQGYGYTF.

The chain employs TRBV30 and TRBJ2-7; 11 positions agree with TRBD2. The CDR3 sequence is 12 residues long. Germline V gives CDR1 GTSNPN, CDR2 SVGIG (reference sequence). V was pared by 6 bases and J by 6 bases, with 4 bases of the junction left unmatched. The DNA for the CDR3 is TGTGCCTGCCAGGGACTAGCGGTCGAGCAGTACTTC. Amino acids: CACQGLAVEQYF.

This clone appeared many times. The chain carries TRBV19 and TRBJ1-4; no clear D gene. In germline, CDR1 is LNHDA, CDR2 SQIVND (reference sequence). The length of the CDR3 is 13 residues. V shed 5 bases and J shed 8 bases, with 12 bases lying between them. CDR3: CASSGQRHEKLFF. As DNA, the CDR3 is TGTGCCAGTAGTGGGCAGCGGCACGAAAAACTGTTTTTT. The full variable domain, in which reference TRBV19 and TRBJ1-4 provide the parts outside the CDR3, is DGGITQSPKYLFRKEGQNVTLSCEQNLNHDAMYWYRQDPGQGLRLIYYSQIVNDFQKGDIAEGYSVSREKKESFPLTVTSAQKNPTAFYLCASSGQRHEKLFFGSGTQLSVL.

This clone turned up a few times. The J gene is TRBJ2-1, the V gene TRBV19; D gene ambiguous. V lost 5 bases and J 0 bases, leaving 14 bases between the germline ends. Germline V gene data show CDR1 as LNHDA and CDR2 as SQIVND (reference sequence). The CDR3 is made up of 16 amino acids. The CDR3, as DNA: TGTGCCAGTAGTGCCCCCTATCCGAGCTCCTACAATGAGCAGTTCTTC. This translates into CASSAPYPSSYNEQFF. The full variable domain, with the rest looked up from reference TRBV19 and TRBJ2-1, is DGGITQSPKYLFRKEGQNVTLSCEQNLNHDAMYWYRQDPGQGLRLIYYSQIVNDFQKGDIAEGYSVSREKKESFPLTVTSAQKNPTAFYLCASSAPYPSSYNEQFFGPGTRLTVL.

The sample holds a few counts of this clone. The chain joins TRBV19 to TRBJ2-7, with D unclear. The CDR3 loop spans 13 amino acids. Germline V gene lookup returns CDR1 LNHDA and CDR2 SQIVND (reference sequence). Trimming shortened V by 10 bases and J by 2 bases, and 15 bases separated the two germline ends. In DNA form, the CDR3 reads TGTGCCACCAAAGGCCCGTTGACCTACGAGCAGTACTTC. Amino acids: CATKGPLTYEQYF.

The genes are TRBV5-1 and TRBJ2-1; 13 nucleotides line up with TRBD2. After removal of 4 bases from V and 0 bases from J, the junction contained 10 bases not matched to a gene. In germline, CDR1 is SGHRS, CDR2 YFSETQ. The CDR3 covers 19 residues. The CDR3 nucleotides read TGCGCCAGCAGCGACCCCGGGACTAGCGGGGTGAGCTCCTACAATGAGCAGTTCTTC. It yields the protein CASSDPGTSGVSSYNEQFF.

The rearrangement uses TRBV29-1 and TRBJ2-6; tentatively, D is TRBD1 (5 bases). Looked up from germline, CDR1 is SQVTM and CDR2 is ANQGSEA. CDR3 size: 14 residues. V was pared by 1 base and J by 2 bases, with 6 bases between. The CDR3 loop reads CSVEGGPGANVLTF. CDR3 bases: TGCAGCGTTGAAGGGGGCCCTGGGGCCAACGTCCTGACTTTC.

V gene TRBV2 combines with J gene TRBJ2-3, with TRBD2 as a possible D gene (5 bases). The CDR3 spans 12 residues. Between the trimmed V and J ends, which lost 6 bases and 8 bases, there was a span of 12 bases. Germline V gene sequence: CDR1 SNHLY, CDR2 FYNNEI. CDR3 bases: TGTGCCAGCAGACTAGTTTCGGCTACGCAGTATTTT. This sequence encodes CASRLVSATQYF.

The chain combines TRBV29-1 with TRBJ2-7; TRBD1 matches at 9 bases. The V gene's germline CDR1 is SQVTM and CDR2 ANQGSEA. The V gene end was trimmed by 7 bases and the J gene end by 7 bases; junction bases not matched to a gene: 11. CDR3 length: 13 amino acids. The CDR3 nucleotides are TGCAGCGGTTCCGGGACAGGGAAGACGGAGCAGTACTTC. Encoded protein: CSGSGTGKTEQYF.

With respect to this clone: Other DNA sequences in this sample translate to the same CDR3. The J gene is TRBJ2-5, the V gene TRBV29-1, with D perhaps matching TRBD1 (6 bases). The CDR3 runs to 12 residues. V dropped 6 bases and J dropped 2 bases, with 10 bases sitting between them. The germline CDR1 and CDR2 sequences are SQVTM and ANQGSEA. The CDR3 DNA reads TGCAGCGTGGGACAACTTCAAGAGACCCAGTACTTC. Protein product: CSVGQLQETQYF.

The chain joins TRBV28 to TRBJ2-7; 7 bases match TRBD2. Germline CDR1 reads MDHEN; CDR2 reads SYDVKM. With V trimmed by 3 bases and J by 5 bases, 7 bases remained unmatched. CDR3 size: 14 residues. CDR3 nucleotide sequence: TGTGCCAGCAGTTTGGGAGGGGATCGAAACGAGCAGTACTTC. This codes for CASSLGGDRNEQYF.